These T cell receptor beta chains were read from a single sample in a study of blood T cell repertoires in COVID-19. Data came from immunoSEQ multiplex PCR; TCRdb stores just in-frame clones and leaves some out. This repertoire shows 300,000 or so clones, approximately 86% found once; its top ten account for around 4.5%. Sequencing input: peripheral blood. These receptors originate from a woman in her forties or fifties with active or convalescent COVID-19. The CDR3 runs from the conserved cysteine through the conserved F or W. The D gene is left open where the match is weak.

j_gene | d_gene | v_gene | CDR3aa
TRBJ1-1 | NA | TRBV12-3/TRBV12-4 | CASSFSTEAFF
TRBJ2-7 | NA | TRBV6-5 | CASSYGPRYEQYF
TRBJ1-2 | NA | TRBV4-1 | CASSQSGRGESYGYTF
TRBJ1-4 | TRBD1 | TRBV19 | CASSIAGTAAEKLFF
TRBJ2-5 | TRBD1 | TRBV23-1 | CASSQSSGTDLQETQYF
TRBJ1-2 | NA | TRBV7-2 | CASSSHGANYGYTF
TRBJ1-1 | NA | TRBV19 | CASREDGFRTEAFF
TRBJ2-1 | TRBD1 | TRBV4-1 | CASSHLTRDRERKKFF
TRBJ2-4 | NA | TRBV27 | CASSFTGAKNIQYF
TRBJ2-1 | NA | TRBV2 | CASRDPRDSVHNEQFF
TRBJ2-5 | NA | TRBV25-1 | CASSEYRALQETQYF
TRBJ1-4 | NA | TRBV5-1 | CASSLAGEGNEKLFF
TRBJ1-5 | TRBD1 | TRBV19 | CASPPPSQGRPNQPQHF
TRBJ2-2 | NA | TRBV27 | CASSLIGHTGELFF
TRBJ1-1 | NA | TRBV6-1 | CASSELGLGTEAFF
TRBJ2-7 | TRBD1 | TRBV5-4 | CASSYGPGTGDEQYF
TRBJ1-1 | NA | TRBV28 | CASSLARNTEAFF
TRBJ1-5 | NA | TRBV28 | CASRVGRRGGWDQPQHF
TRBJ1-5 | TRBD1 | TRBV2 | CASSPPGTVLQHF
TRBJ2-6 | NA | TRBV30 | CAWSRGGGANVLTF
TRBJ2-2 | NA | TRBV6-1 | CASSEWATNTGELFF
TRBJ1-5 | NA | TRBV4-1 | CASSQDRGNHQPQHF
TRBJ2-3 | TRBD1 | TRBV6-1 | CASSEVAGGADTQYF
TRBJ1-1 | TRBD1 | TRBV11-3 | CASSHRGPETEAFF
TRBJ1-2 | NA | TRBV10-3 | CAISGQGGNYGYTF
TRBJ2-3 | NA | TRBV11-2 | CASSSLSTDTQYF
TRBJ2-7 | NA | TRBV27 | CAVKSERASYEQYF
TRBJ2-3 | NA | TRBV6-5 | CASSYSISGPDTQYF
TRBJ2-3 | TRBD2 | TRBV19 | CASSTPRTSGADTQYF
TRBJ1-1 | NA | TRBV21-1 | CATEVRPGMNTEAFF
TRBJ2-7 | TRBD2 | TRBV7-9 | CASSLAGGLAGTYEQYF
TRBJ2-5 | TRBD1 | TRBV7-8 | CASSYPDRGQETQYF
TRBJ2-5 | TRBD1 | TRBV12-3/TRBV12-4 | CASSRDRVETQYF
TRBJ1-1 | NA | TRBV20-1 | CSASLPNTEAFF
TRBJ2-1 | TRBD1 | TRBV5-1 | CASSLQGAQNEQFF
TRBJ2-3 | NA | TRBV3-1/TRBV3-2 | CASSQESGRGRVPLSTDTQYF
TRBJ2-7 | NA | TRBV7-9 | CASSSLAYQYF